The 10 T cell receptor beta chains given below trace back to one sample, sequenced in a study of blood T cells in healthy people across ages. Next came a second PCR, run for about 6 to 12 cycles, which used a sample-barcoded 5' primer along with a J-beta primer mix. TCRdb reprocessed the 5' RACE reads via MiXCR and lists one record per CDR3 protein. The data show some 1 million distinct CDR3 sequences, under 45% seen once. Sequenced: blood. The receptors were gathered from a woman aged 60-75 years in good health.

V usage is TRBV20-1 and J usage is TRBJ2-3, with TRBD2 matching 16 bases. The CDR3 is 19 amino acids. Per germline, CDR1 DFQATT and CDR2 SNEGSKA (reference sequence). V lost 5 bases and J lost 6; bases outside the gene matches: 17. This chain's CDR3 is CSASTGTSGRAFFRDTQYF. CDR3 nucleotide sequence: TGCAGTGCTTCTACCGGGACTAGCGGGAGGGCCTTCTTTCGGGATACGCAGTATTTT.

This clonotype came up a few times. V and J are TRBV3-1 and TRBJ2-7; 8 bases line up with TRBD2. This CDR3 contains 15 residues. Trimming at V came to 3 bases and at J to 5 bases, leaving 9 bases not matched to a gene. Germline CDR1 and CDR2: LGHDT and YNNKEL (reference sequence). CDR3 in DNA: TGTGCCAGCAGCCATTCAGGACTAGCTACCCACGAGCAGTACTTC. This gives the protein CASSHSGLATHEQYF.

V is TRBV7-2 and J is TRBJ1-1; TRBD1 might be the D (5 bases). Germline lookup yields CDR1 SGHTA and CDR2 FQGNSA. This CDR3 has 15 amino acids. V lost 5 bases to trimming and J lost 1 base, with 14 bases between them. CDR3: CASSPPGTGNTEAFF. DNA of the CDR3: TGTGCCAGCAGCCCTCCCGGGACGGGGAACACTGAAGCTTTCTTT.

This chain uses TRBV6-4 with TRBJ1-5, with no clear D. Trimming cost V 3 bases and J 6 bases, with 9 bases left between them. There are 13 residues in the CDR3. Germline CDR1 and CDR2: MRHNA and SNTAGT. The CDR3 sequence is CASSETEGQPQHF. Written as DNA, the CDR3 is TGTGCCAGCAGTGAGACGGAGGGTCAGCCCCAGCATTTT.

This clonotype was observed a handful of times. DNA of the CDR3: TGTGCCAGCAGCCGGGTTCCCGGGACAGGGACCTACGAGCAGTACTTC. This sequence encodes CASSRVPGTGTYEQYF. The chain combines TRBV5-6 with TRBJ2-7; 9 nucleotides match TRBD1. Germline V gives CDR1 SGHDT, CDR2 YYEEEE. With 4 bases clipped from V and 2 bases from J, the junction kept 10 bases outside the gene matches. The CDR3 extends over 16 amino acids.

V is TRBV28 and J is TRBJ2-3, with 7 bases identical to TRBD2. This CDR3 region has 15 residues. The junction had 10 bases not matched to a gene; V was cut back by 7 bases and J by 3 bases. From germline, CDR1 is MDHEN and CDR2 SYDVKM. CDR3 sequence (DNA): TGTGCCAGCATTGGATTCGCGGGAGAGACAGATACGCAGTATTTT. Amino acids: CASIGFAGETDTQYF.

The chain links TRBV7-9 to TRBJ1-1; no clear D. V gave up 7 bases and J gave up 4 bases, with 16 bases separating them. The CDR3 consists of 14 residues. Germline assignment: CDR1 SEHNR and CDR2 FQNEAQ (reference sequence). CDR3 coding DNA: TGTGCCAGCACAGCCACGGGCGGGGTCACTGAAGCTTTCTTT. Translation gives CASTATGGVTEAFF.

This clonotype has just a few counts. In DNA, the CDR3 is TGTGCCAGCAGCTTAGCACAGGGGATCTCAGATACGCAGTATTTT. Translation gives CASSLAQGISDTQYF. V is TRBV7-9 and J is TRBJ2-3, with 7 positions matching TRBD1. This CDR3 contains 15 residues. Looked up from germline, CDR1 is SEHNR and CDR2 is FQNEAQ (reference sequence). V gave up 0 bases and J gave up 4 bases; unmatched junction bases: 4.

The rearrangement links TRBV29-1 to TRBJ2-1, with 7 nucleotides matching TRBD1. Germline trimming cut 4 bases from V and 15 bases from J; bases unmatched to any gene: 6. CDR3 length equals 10 residues. Germline CDR1 reads SQVTM; CDR2 reads ANQGSEA. The CDR3 coding sequence is TGCAGCGTTGGGAAACAGGGGCGGTTCTTC. Translation: CSVGKQGRFF.

Here the CDR3 DNA reads TGTGCCAGCAGGTCCGGGACAGGGGGATTAAAGGAGCAGTTCTTC. This codes for CASRSGTGGLKEQFF. This sequence joins TRBV12-3 or TRBV12-4 and TRBJ2-1; 11 bases fit TRBD1. J was trimmed by 10 bases and V by 6 bases; bases with no gene match: 11. This CDR3 contains 15 residues.